The 3 T cell receptor beta chains below come from one sample, sequenced in a study of blood T cell repertoires in COVID-19 (dated by TCRdb to the early 2020s). The method behind the library was the immunoSEQ multiplex PCR assay. Held by TCRdb, this immuneACCESS table contains in-frame sequences only and omits some clones. Under half of the omission traces to an unresolved V gene where checked; the cause of the rest is unknown. Within this sample are around 110,000 clones, with 84% of them counted one time only. Of the sample, nearly 4% is held by the ten largest clones. The source material was PBMCs or T cells enriched from blood (not recorded which). The source is a young woman who had recovered from COVID-19.

V is TRBV13 and J is TRBJ1-1; 9 bases agree with TRBD1. The CDR3 loop spans 11 amino acids. J gave up 10 bases and V 3 bases, and 0 bases lay outside the gene matches. CDR1 PRHDT and CDR2 FYEKMQ come from the germline V gene (reference sequence). CDR3 DNA: TGTGCCAGCAGCTTGGACAGGGGAGCTTTCTTT. As protein: CASSLDRGAFF. The full variable domain, in which reference TRBV13 and TRBJ1-1 provide the parts outside the CDR3, is AAGVIQSPRHLIKEKRETATLKCYPIPRHDTVYWYQQGPGQDPQFLISFYEKMQSDKGSIPDRFSAQQFSDYHSELNMSSLELGDSALYFCASSLDRGAFFGQGTRLTVV.

The chain carries TRBV11-1 and TRBJ2-7, with 8 bases aligning to TRBD2. The V gene's germline CDR1 is SGHAT and CDR2 FQDESV (reference sequence). After removal of 3 bases from V and 2 bases from J, the junction contained 9 bases not matched to a gene. The CDR3 has 16 residues. The CDR3 sequence: CASSFGSSGTAYEQYF. CDR3 DNA: TGTGCCAGCAGCTTTGGCAGTAGCGGGACCGCCTACGAGCAGTACTTC.

This chain joins TRBV10-3 and TRBJ2-7, with 7 bases fitting TRBD1. V trimming: 9 bases; J trimming: 2 bases; junction bases outside the gene matches: 10. Germline V lookup: CDR1 ENHRY, CDR2 SYGVKD. The CDR3 totals 14 residues. The CDR3 here is CAIRDSGFTYEQYF. For the CDR3, the DNA is TGTGCCATTCGGGACAGCGGCTTTACCTACGAGCAGTACTTC.